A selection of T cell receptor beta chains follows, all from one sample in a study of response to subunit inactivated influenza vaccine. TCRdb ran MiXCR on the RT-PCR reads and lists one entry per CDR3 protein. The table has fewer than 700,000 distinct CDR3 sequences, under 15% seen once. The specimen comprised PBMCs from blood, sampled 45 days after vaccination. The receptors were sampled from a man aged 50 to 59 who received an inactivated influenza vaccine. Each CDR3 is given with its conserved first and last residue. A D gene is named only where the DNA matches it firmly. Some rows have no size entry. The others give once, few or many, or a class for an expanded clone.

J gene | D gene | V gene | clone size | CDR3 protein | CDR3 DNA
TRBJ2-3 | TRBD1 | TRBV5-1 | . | CASLLTGDHTDTQYF | TGCGCCAGCCTCCTTACAGGGGACCACACAGATACGCAGTATTTT
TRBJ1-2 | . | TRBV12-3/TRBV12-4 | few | CASSAPGRINGGYTF | TGTGCCAGCAGTGCACCGGGACGGATTAACGGGGGCTACACCTTC
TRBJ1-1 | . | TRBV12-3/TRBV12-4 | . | CASSPRAGTEAFF | TGTGCCAGCAGTCCCAGGGCTGGGACTGAAGCTTTCTTT
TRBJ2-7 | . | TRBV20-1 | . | CSALRLGGTSYKQYF | TGCAGTGCTTTAAGATTAGGGGGTACTTCCTACAAGCAGTACTTC
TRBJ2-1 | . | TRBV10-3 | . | CATRDTAEQFF | TGTGCCACCAGGGACACCGCCGAGCAGTTCTTC
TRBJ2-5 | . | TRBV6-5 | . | CASSYSAVGGETQYF | TGTGCCAGCAGTTACTCAGCGGTGGGAGGTGAGACCCAGTACTTC
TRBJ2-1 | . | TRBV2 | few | CASRLSSKFF | TGTGCCAGCAGGTTAAGCTCGAAGTTCTTC
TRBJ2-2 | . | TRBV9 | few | CASSVAKRQSGTGELFF | TGTGCCAGCAGCGTAGCAAAGCGCCAATCGGGAACCGGGGAGCTGTTTTTT
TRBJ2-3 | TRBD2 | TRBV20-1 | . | CSARGTSGRAVVRTDTQYF | TGCAGTGCTAGAGGGACTAGCGGGAGGGCCGTTGTCAGGACAGATACGCAGTATTTT
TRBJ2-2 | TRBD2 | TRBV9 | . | CASSARLAGYTGELFF | TGTGCCAGCAGCGCTCGACTAGCGGGATACACCGGGGAGCTGTTTTTT
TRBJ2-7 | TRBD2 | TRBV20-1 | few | CRFSGSLNEQYF | TGCAGATTCAGCGGGAGCCTTAACGAGCAGTACTTC
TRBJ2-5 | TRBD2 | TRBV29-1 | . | CSAVRGVRETQYF | TGCAGCGCCGTCCGGGGGGTCCGAGAGACCCAGTACTTC
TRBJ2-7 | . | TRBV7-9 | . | CASSADSFSEQYF | TGTGCCAGCAGCGCGGACTCTTTCTCCGAGCAGTACTTC
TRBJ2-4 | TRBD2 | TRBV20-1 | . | CCARDRRQAGENIQYF | TGCTGTGCTAGAGATCGAAGACAAGCGGGAGAAAACATTCAGTACTTC
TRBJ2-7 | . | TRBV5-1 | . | CASSLVAGHIYEQYF | TGCGCCAGCAGCTTGGTGGCAGGACACATCTACGAGCAGTACTTC
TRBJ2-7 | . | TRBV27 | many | CASSLRDSQFYEQYF | TGTGCCAGCAGTCTCCGGGACTCGCAATTCTACGAGCAGTACTTC
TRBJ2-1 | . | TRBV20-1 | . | CSARERAHEQFF | TGCAGTGCTAGAGAGCGGGCCCATGAGCAGTTCTTC
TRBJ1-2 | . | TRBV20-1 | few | CSARGSTLHYGYTF | TGCAGTGCTAGAGGGTCCACGCTCCACTATGGCTACACCTTC
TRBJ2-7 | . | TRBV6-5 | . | CASSYPPGVLEYEQYF | TGTGCCAGCAGCTACCCACCCGGTGTGTTAGAATACGAGCAGTACTTC
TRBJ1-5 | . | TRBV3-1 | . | CASSQGFRAGPQHF | TGTGCCAGCAGCCAAGGCTTTCGGGCGGGGCCCCAGCATTTT
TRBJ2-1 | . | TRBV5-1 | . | CASSLEAGSSYNEQFF | TGCGCCAGCAGCTTGGAGGCGGGGAGCTCCTACAATGAGCAGTTCTTC
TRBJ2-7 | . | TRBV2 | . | CASSRAELARSYEQYF | TGTGCCAGCAGCCGGGCTGAACTGGCCAGGTCCTACGAGCAGTACTTC
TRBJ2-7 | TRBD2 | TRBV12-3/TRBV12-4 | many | CASSRPGLGSYEQYF | TGTGCCAGCAGCCGACCGGGACTAGGGTCCTACGAGCAGTACTTC
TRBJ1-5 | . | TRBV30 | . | CAWSVTGSNQPQHF | TGTGCCTGGAGTGTAACCGGGAGCAATCAGCCCCAGCATTTT
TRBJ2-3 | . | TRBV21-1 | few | CASPGPVMTDTQYF | TGTGCCAGCCCCGGGCCCGTAATGACAGATACGCAGTATTTT
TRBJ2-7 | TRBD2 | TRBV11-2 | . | CASRIAGGTSYEQYF | TGTGCCAGCAGGATAGCGGGAGGGACCTCCTACGAGCAGTACTTC
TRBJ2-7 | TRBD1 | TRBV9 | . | CASSDGTVPYEQYF | TGTGCCAGCAGCGACGGGACAGTTCCCTACGAGCAGTACTTC
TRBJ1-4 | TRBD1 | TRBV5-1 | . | CARSSGQGHEKLFF | TGCGCCAGAAGCTCGGGACAGGGACATGAAAAACTGTTTTTT
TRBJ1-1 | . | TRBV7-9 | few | CAMRRDMNTEAFF | TGTGCCATGCGCCGGGACATGAACACTGAAGCTTTCTTT
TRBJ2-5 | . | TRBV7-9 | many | CASSLNSQETQYF | TGTGCCAGCAGCTTAAACAGCCAAGAGACCCAGTACTTC
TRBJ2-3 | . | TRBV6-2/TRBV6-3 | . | CASSYSISGSTDTQYF | TGTGCCAGCAGTTACTCGATCAGCGGGAGCACAGATACGCAGTATTTT
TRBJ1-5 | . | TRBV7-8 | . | CASSLRNLRGFSNQPQHF | TGTGCCAGCAGCTTACGTAACCTAAGGGGGTTCAGCAATCAGCCCCAGCATTTT
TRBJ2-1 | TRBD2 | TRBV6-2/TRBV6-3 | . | CASSPGGYNNEQFF | TGTGCCAGCAGCCCCGGGGGGTACAACAATGAGCAGTTCTTC
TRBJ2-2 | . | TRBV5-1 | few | CASSFTGVGTGELFF | TGCGCCAGCAGCTTTACAGGTGTGGGCACCGGGGAGCTGTTTTTT
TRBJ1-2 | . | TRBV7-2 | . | CASSSDYGYTF | TGTGCCAGCAGCTCCGACTATGGCTACACCTTC
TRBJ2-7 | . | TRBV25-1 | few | CASSGSPATVSSYEQYF | TGTGCCAGCAGTGGGTCTCCAGCAACTGTAAGCTCCTACGAGCAGTACTTC
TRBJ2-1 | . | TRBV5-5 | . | CASSLLQGNEQFF | TGTGCCAGCAGCTTACTTCAGGGCAATGAGCAGTTCTTC
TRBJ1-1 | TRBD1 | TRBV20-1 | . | CSATSGTGNTEAFF | TGCAGTGCAACTTCCGGGACAGGGAACACTGAAGCTTTCTTT
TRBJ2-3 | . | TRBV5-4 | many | CASSLSVSDTQYF | TGTGCCAGCAGCTTGTCAGTCAGTGATACGCAGTATTTT
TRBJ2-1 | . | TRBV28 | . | CASSKPRQGGSSYNEQFF | TGTGCCAGCAGTAAGCCCCGACAGGGAGGGAGCTCCTACAATGAGCAGTTCTTC
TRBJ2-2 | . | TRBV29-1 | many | CSVGTGPNTGELFF | TGCAGCGTTGGGACGGGCCCGAACACCGGGGAGCTGTTTTTT
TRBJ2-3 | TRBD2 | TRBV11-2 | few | CASSLGGLGPDTQYF | TGTGCCAGCAGCTTAGGGGGACTAGGTCCAGATACGCAGTATTTT
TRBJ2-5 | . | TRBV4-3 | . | CASSQDWKGPQETQYF | TGCGCCAGCAGCCAAGATTGGAAGGGACCGCAAGAGACCCAGTACTTC
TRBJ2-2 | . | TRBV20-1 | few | CSARDRGNTGELFF | TGCAGTGCTAGAGACAGGGGGAACACCGGGGAGCTGTTTTTT
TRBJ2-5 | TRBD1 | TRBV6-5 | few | CASSYTWTGSQETQYF | TGTGCCAGCAGTTACACCTGGACAGGGAGCCAAGAGACCCAGTACTTC
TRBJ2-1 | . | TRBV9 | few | CASSVAHYNEQFF | TGTGCCAGCAGCGTGGCTCACTACAATGAGCAGTTCTTC
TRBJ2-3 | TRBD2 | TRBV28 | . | CASSYAGGPNTQYF | TGTGCCAGCAGTTATGCGGGAGGGCCAAATACGCAGTATTTT
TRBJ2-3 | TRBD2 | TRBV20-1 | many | CSAKKRGRTDTQYF | TGCAGTGCCAAAAAGCGGGGGCGCACAGATACGCAGTATTTT
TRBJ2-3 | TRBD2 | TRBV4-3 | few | CASSRVGSGGQADTQYF | TGCGCCAGCAGCCGAGTGGGTAGCGGGGGGCAGGCAGATACGCAGTATTTT